This TCR beta chain was sequenced for a study of identical twins. Regarding the study as a whole: For cord blood, abundant beta clonotypes had fewer insertions, unlike memory repertoires, which showed none.

The cDNA had a unique molecular identifier and a template-switch universal primer site. TCRdb reanalysed the 5' RACE reads using MiXCR and keeps one entry per CDR3 protein. The sample lists about 450,000 distinct CDR3 sequences, 18% occurring once. As to this clonotype: The antigen is undetermined.

This CDR3 spans 16 amino acids. V dropped 3 bases and J dropped 0; count of bases not matched to a gene: 2. Looked up from germline, CDR1 is SGHDT and CDR2 is YYEEEE. Healthy Caucasians alone served as donors. Source material: naive T cells sorted from blood. This rearrangement joins TRBV5-6 to TRBJ2-2; TRBD1 agrees at 10 bases. The sequence was collected from a man aged 45 to 65 in good health. In nucleotides, the CDR3 is TGTGCCAGCAGCTCAGGGACAGGGGCGAACACCGGGGAGCTGTTTTTT. Translating gives CASSSGTGANTGELFF.